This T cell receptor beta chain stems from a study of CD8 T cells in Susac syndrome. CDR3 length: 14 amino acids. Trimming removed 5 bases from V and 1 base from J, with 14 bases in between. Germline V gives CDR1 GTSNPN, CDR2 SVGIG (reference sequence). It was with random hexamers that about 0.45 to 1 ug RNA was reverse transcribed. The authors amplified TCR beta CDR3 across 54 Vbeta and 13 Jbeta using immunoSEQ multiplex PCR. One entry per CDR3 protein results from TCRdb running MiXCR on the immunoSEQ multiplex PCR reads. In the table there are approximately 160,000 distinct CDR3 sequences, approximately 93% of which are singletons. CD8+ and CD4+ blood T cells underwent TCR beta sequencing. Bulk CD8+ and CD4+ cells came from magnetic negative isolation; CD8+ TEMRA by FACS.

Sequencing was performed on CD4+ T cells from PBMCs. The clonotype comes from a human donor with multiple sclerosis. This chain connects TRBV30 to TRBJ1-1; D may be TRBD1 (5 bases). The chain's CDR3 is CAWSHSTGNTEAFF. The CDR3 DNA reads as TGTGCCTGGTCACACTCCACAGGGAACACTGAAGCTTTCTTT.